This is a list of T cell receptor beta chains from one sample in a study of T cell responses to AZD1222 COVID-19 vaccine. Produced via immunoSEQ multiplex PCR; TCRdb's table is partial and in-frame only. The table includes roughly 120,000 clones, 85% to 90% detected once. This sample comprised peripheral blood, obtained on day 0 of AZD1222 vaccination. Receptor source: an adult in good health. The CDR3 runs from the conserved cysteine through the conserved F or W. D genes are given only for firm matches. The size of a clone is reported for some rows only, either as once, few or many, or as a class for expanded clones.

cdr3_nt cdr3_aa j_call clone_size v_call d_call
TGTGCCAGCAGCTCCGGGGCGGAGAACACCGGGGAGCTGTTTTTT CASSSGAENTGELFF TRBJ2-2 NA TRBV7-3 NA
TGTGCCAGCAGCGCACAGGGGAGGCTGTTTTTT CASSAQGRLFF TRBJ1-4 NA TRBV7-9 TRBD1
TGTGCCAGCAGTACGGGCGGAGGGACAGGTTATGGCTACACCTTC CASSTGGGTGYGYTF TRBJ1-2 NA TRBV28 TRBD1
TGTGCCAGCAGTTACCCGGGGAGTAGCAATCAGCCCCAGCATTTT CASSYPGSSNQPQHF TRBJ1-5 NA TRBV6-5 NA
TGTGCCAGCAGCCAAGTATGGACAGGGGAACACATTCAGTACTTC CASSQVWTGEHIQYF TRBJ2-4 once TRBV3-1/TRBV3-2 TRBD1
TGTGCCAGCAGCTTAGATAGGGGTGGGGTAGCGGTCTCCTACGAGCAGTACTTC CASSLDRGGVAVSYEQYF TRBJ2-7 NA TRBV11-2 NA
TGTGCCATAGAGACGGAAGCTAACTATGGCTACACCTTC CAIETEANYGYTF TRBJ1-2 NA TRBV28 NA
TGTGCCAGCAGTTACTCGGCGGGTAACTATGGCTACACCTTC CASSYSAGNYGYTF TRBJ1-2 NA TRBV6-5 NA
TGTGCCAGTAGTATAGAGGACGGTACCTACAATGAGCAGTTCTTC CASSIEDGTYNEQFF TRBJ2-1 NA TRBV19 NA
TGTGCCAGCAGAGGTACCGACGGGGCCGGGAACACTGAAGCTTTCTTT CASRGTDGAGNTEAFF TRBJ1-1 NA TRBV2 NA